The clone carrying this TCR beta chain was seen once. Its target is not known. Germline assignment: CDR1 SNHLY and CDR2 FYNNEI. Trimming took off 7 bases at V and 4 bases at J, with 8 bases between the two ends. CDR3 length equals 11 residues. The repertoire was sequenced with immunoSEQ multiplex PCR; TCRdb's copy has only in-frame clones and lacks some. The table records 30,000 to 45,000 clones, just over 75% of them present only once. This record belongs to a study of CD4 T cells in relation to SARS-CoV-2 and coronaviruses. Study at large: After roughly 11 days of antigen culture, PBMC TCR beta CDR3s were sequenced. Median patient age was approximately 40 years, spanning 21 to 72 years. Study observations and caveats: Samples before the pandemic and after infection were not matched within any donor.

Roughly 10^5 naive or memory CD4+ cells were cultured with CEF peptides for around eleven days. The J gene is TRBJ2-7, the V gene TRBV2; D possibly corresponds to TRBD1 (5 bases). This clonotype originated in an adult with COVID-19. The source material was memory CD4+ T cells from PBMCs, cultured in vitro. CDR3 amino acids: CASIDSYEQYF. Written as DNA, the CDR3 is TGTGCCAGCATCGACAGTTACGAGCAGTACTTC.